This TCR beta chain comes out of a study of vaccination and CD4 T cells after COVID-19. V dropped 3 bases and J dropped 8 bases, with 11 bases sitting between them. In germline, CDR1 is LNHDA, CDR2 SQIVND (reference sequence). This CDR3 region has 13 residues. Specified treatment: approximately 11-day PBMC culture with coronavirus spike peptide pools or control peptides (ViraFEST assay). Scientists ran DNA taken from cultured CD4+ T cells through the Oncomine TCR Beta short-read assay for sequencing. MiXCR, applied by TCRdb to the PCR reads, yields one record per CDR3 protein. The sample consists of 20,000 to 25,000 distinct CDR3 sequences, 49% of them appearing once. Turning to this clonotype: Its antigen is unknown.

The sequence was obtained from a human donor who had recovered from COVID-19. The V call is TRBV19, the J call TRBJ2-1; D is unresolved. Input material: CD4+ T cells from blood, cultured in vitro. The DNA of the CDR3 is TGTGCCAGTAGTATTTTAAGGGTCCATGAGCAGTTCTTC. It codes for CASSILRVHEQFF.